One TCR beta chain is described in this entry. As handled by the study authors: Amplified reference gene primers provided the basis for estimating nucleated cell counts. Method: immunoSEQ multiplex PCR; TCRdb's copy keeps in-frame clones and lacks some. Clone size and V and J calls were adopted from that table, with D and trimming inferred from the DNA. The sample consists of approximately 500,000 clones, roughly nine tenths of them appearing once. The data originate from a study of blood T cell repertoires in COVID-19. Study at large: COVID-19 samples, acute and convalescent, were from the United States, Italy and Spain. From T cells, B-cell-depleted T cells, or PBMCs came the material, which was cDNA or gDNA.

CDR3 length: 14 amino acids. Trimming took 0 bases from V and 4 from J, leaving 7 bases between them. Germline lookup yields CDR1 SGHRS and CDR2 YFSETQ. The sequenced sample was peripheral blood. The chain is built from TRBV5-1 and TRBJ1-4; D is unclear. The TCR originated in a man younger than 35 with COVID-19, enrolled during active disease. CDR3 residues: CASSLGEVNEKLFF. CDR3 DNA sequence: TGCGCCAGCAGCTTGGGGGAGGTTAATGAAAAACTGTTTTTT.